This T cell receptor beta chain was observed in a study of blood T cell repertoires in COVID-19. The data were produced by immunoSEQ multiplex PCR, yet TCRdb's version contains in-frame clones alone and is incomplete. The repertoire holds about 110,000 clones, with roughly 80% as singletons. Input material: peripheral blood. This receptor was taken from a woman older than 75 with acute or convalescent COVID-19.

The CDR3 loop is CAWRADLNTEAFF. For the CDR3, the DNA is TGTGCCTGGAGGGCGGACTTGAACACTGAAGCTTTCTTT. This chain uses TRBV30 with TRBJ1-1; D ambiguous. CDR1 is GTSNPN and CDR2 is SVGIG in the germline V gene (reference sequence). The CDR3 has 13 residues. The germline V and J ends were trimmed by 3 bases and 0 bases, with 8 bases remaining between them.